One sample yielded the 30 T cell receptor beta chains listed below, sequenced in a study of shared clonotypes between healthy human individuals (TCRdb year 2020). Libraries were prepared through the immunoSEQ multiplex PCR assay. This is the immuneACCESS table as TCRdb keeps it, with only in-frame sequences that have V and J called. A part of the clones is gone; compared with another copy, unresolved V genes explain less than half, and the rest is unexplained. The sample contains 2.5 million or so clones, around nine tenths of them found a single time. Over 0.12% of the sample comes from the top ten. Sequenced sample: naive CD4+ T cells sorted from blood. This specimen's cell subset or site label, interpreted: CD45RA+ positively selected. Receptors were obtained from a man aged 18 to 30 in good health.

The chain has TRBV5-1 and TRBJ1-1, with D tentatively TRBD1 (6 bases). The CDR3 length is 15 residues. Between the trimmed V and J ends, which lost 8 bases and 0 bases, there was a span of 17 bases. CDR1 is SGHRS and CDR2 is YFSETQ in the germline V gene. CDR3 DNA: TGCGCCAGTAAGAAGCCAGGGACACTGAACACTGAAGCTTTCTTT. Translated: CASKKPGTLNTEAFF.

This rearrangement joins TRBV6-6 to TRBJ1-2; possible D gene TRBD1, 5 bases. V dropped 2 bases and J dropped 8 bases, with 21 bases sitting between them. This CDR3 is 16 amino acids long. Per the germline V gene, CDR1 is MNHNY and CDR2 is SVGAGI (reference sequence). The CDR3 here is CASSYPGGRAGTGYTF. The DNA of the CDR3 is TGTGCCAGCAGTTACCCCGGCGGCAGGGCCGGGACCGGCTACACCTTC.

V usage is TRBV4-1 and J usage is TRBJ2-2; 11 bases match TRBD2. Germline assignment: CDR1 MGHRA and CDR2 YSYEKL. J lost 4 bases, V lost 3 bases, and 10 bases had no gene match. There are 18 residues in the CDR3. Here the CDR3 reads CASSHPNSGRASTGELFF. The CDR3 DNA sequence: TGCGCCAGCAGCCATCCGAATAGCGGGAGGGCTAGCACCGGGGAGCTGTTTTTT.

The CDR3, as DNA: TGCGCCAGCAGCTTGGTTGGGGGTCCCGCGGAGACCCAGTACTTC. Encoded protein: CASSLVGGPAETQYF. The chain links TRBV5-1 to TRBJ2-5; D possibly uses TRBD1 or TRBD2 (5 bases each). Germline V gene data show CDR1 as SGHRS and CDR2 as YFSETQ. Deletions cut 0 bases from V and 5 bases from J, with 14 bases between. The CDR3 totals 15 residues.

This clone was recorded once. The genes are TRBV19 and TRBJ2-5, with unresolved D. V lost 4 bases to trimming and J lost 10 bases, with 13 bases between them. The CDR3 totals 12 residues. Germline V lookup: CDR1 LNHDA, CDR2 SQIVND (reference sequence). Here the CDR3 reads CASSSPDSRQYF. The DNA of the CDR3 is TGTGCCAGTAGTAGTCCCGATAGTCGCCAGTACTTC.

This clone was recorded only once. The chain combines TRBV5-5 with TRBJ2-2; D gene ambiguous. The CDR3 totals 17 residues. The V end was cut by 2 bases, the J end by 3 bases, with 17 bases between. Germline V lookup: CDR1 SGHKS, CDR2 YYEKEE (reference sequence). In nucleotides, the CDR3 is TGTGCCAGCAGCTTCGGTAGCCCCATGCACGACACCGGGGAGCTGTTTTTT. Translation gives CASSFGSPMHDTGELFF.

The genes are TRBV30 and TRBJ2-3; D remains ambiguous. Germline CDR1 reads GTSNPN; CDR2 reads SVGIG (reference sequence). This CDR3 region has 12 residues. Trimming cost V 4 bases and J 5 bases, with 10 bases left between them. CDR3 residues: CAWTIQRDTQYF. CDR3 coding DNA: TGTGCCTGGACTATACAGCGAGATACGCAGTATTTT.

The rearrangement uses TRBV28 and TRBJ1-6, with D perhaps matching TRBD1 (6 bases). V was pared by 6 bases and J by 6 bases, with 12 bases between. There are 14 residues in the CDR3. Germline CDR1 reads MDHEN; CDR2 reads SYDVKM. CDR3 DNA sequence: TGTGCCAGCAGCCCCGGGGGCTCTAATTCACCCCTCCACTTT. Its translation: CASSPGGSNSPLHF.

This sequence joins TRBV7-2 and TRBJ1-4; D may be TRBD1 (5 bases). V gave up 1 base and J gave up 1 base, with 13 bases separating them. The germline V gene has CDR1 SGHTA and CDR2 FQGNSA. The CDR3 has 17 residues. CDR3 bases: TGTGCCAGCAGCTTAGAGGCTTGGGGCATAACTAATGAAAAACTGTTTTTT. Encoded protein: CASSLEAWGITNEKLFF.

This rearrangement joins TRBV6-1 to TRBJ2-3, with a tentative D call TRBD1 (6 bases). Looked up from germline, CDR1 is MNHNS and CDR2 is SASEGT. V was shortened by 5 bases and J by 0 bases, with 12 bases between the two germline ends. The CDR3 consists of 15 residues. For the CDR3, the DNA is TGTGCCAGCAGTCAGCGGACAGCTAGCACAGATACGCAGTATTTT. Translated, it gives CASSQRTASTDTQYF.

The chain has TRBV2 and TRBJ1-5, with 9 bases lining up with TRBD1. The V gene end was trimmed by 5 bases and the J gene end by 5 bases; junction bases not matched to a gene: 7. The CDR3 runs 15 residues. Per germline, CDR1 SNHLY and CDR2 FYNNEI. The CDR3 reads CASSMGQGRDQPQHF. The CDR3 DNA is TGTGCCAGCAGTATGGGACAGGGTCGGGATCAGCCCCAGCATTTT.

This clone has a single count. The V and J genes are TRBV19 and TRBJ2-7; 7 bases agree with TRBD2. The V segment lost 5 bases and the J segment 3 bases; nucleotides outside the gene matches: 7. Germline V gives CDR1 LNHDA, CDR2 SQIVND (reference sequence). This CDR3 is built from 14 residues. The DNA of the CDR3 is TGTGCCAGTAGTTTATCTGGGGGGGGCTACGAGCAGTACTTC. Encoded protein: CASSLSGGGYEQYF.

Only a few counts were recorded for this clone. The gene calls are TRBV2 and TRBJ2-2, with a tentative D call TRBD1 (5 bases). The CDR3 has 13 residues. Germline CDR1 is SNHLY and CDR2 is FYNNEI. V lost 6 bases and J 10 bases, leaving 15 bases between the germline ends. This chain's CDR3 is CASREAGIEELFF. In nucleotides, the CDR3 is TGTGCCAGCAGAGAGGCAGGGATCGAGGAGCTGTTTTTT.

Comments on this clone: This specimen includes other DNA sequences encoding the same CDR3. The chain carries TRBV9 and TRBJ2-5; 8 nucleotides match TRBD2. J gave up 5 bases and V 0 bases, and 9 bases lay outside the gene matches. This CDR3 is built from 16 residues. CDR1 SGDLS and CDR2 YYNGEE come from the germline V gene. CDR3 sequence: CASSVVAGGPGETQYF. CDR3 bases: TGTGCCAGCAGCGTAGTCGCGGGGGGACCCGGGGAGACCCAGTACTTC.

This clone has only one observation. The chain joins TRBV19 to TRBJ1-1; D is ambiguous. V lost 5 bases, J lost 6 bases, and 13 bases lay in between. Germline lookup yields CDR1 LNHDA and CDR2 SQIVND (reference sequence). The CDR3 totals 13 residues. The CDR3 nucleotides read TGTGCCAGTAGTCAGATTCGAGGCGCTGAAGCTTTCTTT. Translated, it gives CASSQIRGAEAFF.

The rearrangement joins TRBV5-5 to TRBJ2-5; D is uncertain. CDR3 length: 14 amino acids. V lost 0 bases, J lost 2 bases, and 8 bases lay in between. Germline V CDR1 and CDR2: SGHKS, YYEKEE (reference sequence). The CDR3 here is CASSLALGQETQYF. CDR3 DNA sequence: TGTGCCAGCAGCTTGGCATTGGGGCAAGAGACCCAGTACTTC. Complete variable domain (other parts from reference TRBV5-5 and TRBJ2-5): DAGVTQSPTHLIKTRGQQVTLRCSPISGHKSVSWYQQVLGQGPQFIFQYYEKEERGRGNFPDRFSARQFPNYSSELNVNALLLGDSALYLCASSLALGQETQYFGPGTRLLVL.

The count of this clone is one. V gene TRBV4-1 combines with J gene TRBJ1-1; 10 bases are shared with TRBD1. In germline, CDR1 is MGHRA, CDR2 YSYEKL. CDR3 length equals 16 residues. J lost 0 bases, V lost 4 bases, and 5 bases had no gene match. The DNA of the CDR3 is TGCGCCAGCAGCCTGGGACAGGGGTCCCTGAACACTGAAGCTTTCTTT. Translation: CASSLGQGSLNTEAFF.

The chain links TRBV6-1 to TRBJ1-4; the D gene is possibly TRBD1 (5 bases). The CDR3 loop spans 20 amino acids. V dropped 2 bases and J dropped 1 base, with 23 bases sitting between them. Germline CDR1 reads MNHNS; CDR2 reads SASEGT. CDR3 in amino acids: CASSELVGGSRFKTNEKLFF. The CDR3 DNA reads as TGTGCCAGCAGTGAATTAGTGGGGGGAAGTCGATTCAAAACTAATGAAAAACTGTTTTTT.

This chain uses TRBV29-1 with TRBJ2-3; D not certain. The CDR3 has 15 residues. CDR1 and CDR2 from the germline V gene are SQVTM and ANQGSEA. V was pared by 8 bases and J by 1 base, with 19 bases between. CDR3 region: CSWGWPRGGTDTQYF. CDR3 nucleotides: TGCAGCTGGGGTTGGCCGCGAGGAGGCACAGATACGCAGTATTTT.

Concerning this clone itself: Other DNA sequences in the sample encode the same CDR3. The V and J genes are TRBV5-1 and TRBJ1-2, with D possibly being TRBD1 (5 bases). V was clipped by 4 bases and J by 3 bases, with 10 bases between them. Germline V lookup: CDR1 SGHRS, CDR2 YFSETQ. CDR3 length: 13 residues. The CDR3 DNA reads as TGCGCCAGCAGCCAAACGGGGGACTATGGCTACACCTTC. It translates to CASSQTGDYGYTF. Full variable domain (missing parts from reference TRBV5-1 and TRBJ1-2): KAGVTQTPRYLIKTRGQQVTLSCSPISGHRSVSWYQQTPGQGLQFLFEYFSETQRNKGNFPGRFSGRQFSNSRSEMNVSTLELGDSALYLCASSQTGDYGYTFGSGTRLTVV.

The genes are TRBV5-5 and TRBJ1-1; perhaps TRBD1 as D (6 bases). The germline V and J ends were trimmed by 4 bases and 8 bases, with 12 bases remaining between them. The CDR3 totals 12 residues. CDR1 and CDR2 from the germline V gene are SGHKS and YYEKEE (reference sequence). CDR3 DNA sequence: TGTGCCAGCAGCCTAACAGGGTTGGAAGCTTTCTTT. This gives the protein CASSLTGLEAFF.

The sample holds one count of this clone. DNA of the CDR3: TGTGCCAGCAGTTACATGGGGGAGAGGCCCTACGAGCAGTACTTC. It translates to CASSYMGERPYEQYF. The chain carries TRBV6-5 and TRBJ2-7, with D tentatively TRBD1 or TRBD2 (5 bases each). CDR3 length: 15 amino acids. Germline V gives CDR1 MNHEY, CDR2 SVGAGI. The germline V and J ends were trimmed by 2 bases and 2 bases, with 13 bases remaining between them.

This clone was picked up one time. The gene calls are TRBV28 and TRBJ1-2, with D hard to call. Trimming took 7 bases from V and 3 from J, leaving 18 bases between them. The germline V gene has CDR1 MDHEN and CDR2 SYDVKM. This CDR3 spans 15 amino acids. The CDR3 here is CASTPTPGSDYGYTF. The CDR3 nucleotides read TGTGCCAGCACCCCGACCCCGGGCAGCGACTATGGCTACACCTTC.

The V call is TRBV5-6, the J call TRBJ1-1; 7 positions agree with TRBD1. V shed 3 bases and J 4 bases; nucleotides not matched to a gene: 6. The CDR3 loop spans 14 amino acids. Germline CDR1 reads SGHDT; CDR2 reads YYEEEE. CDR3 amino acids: CASSWRGLGTEAFF. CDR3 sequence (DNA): TGTGCCAGCAGCTGGAGGGGGCTCGGCACTGAAGCTTTCTTT.

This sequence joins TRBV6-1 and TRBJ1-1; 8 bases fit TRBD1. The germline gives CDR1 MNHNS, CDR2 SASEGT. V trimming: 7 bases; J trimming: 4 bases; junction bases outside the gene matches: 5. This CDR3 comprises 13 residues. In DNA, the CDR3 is TGTGCCAGCATGAGCAGGGGGCCCACTGAAGCTTTCTTT. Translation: CASMSRGPTEAFF.

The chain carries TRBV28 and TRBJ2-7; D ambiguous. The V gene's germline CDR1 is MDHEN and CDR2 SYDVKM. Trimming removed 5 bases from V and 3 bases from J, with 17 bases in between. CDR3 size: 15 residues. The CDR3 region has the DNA TGTGCCAGCAGTCCCGGGTTCGCCCCTTTCTACGAGCAGTACTTC. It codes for CASSPGFAPFYEQYF.

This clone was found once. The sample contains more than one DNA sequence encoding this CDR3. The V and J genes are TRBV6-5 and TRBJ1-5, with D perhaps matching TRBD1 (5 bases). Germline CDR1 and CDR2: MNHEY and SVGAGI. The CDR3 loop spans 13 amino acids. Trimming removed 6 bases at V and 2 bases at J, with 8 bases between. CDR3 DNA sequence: TGTGCCAGCAGGAGGGGAGGCAATCAGCCCCAGCATTTT. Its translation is CASRRGGNQPQHF.

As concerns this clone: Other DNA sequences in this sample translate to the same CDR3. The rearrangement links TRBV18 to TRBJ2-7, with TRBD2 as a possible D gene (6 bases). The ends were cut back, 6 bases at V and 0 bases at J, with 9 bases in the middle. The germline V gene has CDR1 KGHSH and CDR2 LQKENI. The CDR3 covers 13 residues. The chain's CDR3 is CASSPGVSYEQYF. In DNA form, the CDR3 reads TGTGCCAGCTCCCCGGGAGTCTCCTACGAGCAGTACTTC. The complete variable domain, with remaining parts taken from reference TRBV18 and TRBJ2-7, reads NAGVMQNPRHLVRRRGQEARLRCSPMKGHSHVYWYRQLPEEGLKFMVYLQKENIIDESGMPKERFSAEFPKEGPSILRIQQVVRGDSAAYFCASSPGVSYEQYFGPGTRLTVT.

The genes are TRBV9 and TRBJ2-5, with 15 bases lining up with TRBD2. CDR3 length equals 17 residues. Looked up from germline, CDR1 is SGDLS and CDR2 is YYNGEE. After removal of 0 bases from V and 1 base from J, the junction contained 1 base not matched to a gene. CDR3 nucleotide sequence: TGTGCCAGCAGCGTAGGGGGACTAGCGGGAGGCCAAGAGACCCAGTACTTC. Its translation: CASSVGGLAGGQETQYF.

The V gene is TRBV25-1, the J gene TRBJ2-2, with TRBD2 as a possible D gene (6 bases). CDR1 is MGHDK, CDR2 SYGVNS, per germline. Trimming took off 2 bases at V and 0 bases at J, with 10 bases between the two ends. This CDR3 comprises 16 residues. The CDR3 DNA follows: TGTGCCAGCAGTGAACGGGGAGGATCGAACACCGGGGAGCTGTTTTTT. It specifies CASSERGGSNTGELFF.